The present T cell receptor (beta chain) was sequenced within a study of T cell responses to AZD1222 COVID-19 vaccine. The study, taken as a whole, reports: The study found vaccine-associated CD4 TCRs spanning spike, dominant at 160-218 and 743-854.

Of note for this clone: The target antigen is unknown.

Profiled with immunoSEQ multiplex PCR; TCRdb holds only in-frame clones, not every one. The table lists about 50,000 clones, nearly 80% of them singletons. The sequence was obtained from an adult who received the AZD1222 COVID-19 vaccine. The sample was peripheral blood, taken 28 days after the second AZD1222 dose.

CDR3 nucleotides: TGTGCCAGCAGCCGAGGTGGACTAGCGGGAAACTCGGACGAGCAGTACTTC. Translating it yields CASSRGGLAGNSDEQYF. The genes are TRBV3-1 (or the pseudogene TRBV3-2) and TRBJ2-7; 12 bases align to TRBD2. The trim removed 4 bases at V and 5 bases at J, leaving 12 bases unmatched. The CDR3 is 17 residues long. From germline, CDR1 is LGHDT and CDR2 YNNKEL (reference sequence).